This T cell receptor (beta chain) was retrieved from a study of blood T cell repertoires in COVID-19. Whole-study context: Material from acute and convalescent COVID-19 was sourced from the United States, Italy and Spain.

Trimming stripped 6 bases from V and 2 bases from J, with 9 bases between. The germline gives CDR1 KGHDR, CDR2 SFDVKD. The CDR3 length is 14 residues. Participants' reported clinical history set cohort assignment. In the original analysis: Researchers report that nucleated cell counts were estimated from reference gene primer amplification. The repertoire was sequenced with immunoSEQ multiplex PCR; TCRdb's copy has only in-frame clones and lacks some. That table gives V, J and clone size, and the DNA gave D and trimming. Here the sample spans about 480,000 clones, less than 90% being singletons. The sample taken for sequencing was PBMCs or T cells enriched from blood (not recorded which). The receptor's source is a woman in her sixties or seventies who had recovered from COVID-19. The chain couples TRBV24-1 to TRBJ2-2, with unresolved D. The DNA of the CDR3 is TGTGCCACCAGTACGTCCTACAACACCGGGGAGCTGTTTTTT. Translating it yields CATSTSYNTGELFF.